This T cell receptor beta chain is drawn from a study of long-term antiretroviral therapy in people with HIV. Version v3.0 of the immunoSEQ assay ran at survey level. TCRdb's copy holds only in-frame clones and misses some; the assay was immunoSEQ multiplex PCR. The data contain roughly 29,000 clones, 95% of them singletons. The CDR3 extends over 13 amino acids. Germline CDR1 reads GTSNPN; CDR2 reads SVGIG (reference sequence). V gave up 3 bases and J gave up 10 bases; unmatched junction bases: 11. On this clone itself: What it binds is unknown.

Study conclusions and caveats: Viral resistance, ART adherence and therapy changes all lacked available data. Repertoires from HIV showed CDR3 length ranges narrower than those of controls.

At least two post-ART and at least one pre-ART PBMC sample were available for each donor. Treatment for all HIV-infected participants took place in the United States. Material: unsorted PBMCs, obtained 5.3 years after starting antiretroviral therapy. This sequence joins TRBV30 and TRBJ2-5, with 7 bases fitting TRBD2. The receptor comes from a man in his thirties or forties with HIV. The CDR3 DNA sequence: TGTGCCTGGAGCCCCGGCGGGGGTGGGGACCAGTACTTC. It translates to CAWSPGGGGDQYF. Full variable domain (missing parts from reference TRBV30 and TRBJ2-5): SQTIHQWPATLVQPVGSPLSLECTVEGTSNPNLYWYRQAAGRGLQLLFYSVGIGQISSEVPQNLSASRPQDRQFILSSKKLLLSDSGFYLCAWSPGGGGDQYFGPGTRLLVL.